The 23 T cell receptor delta chains below come from one sample, sequenced in a study of γδ T cells in repeated Plasmodium falciparum infection (dated by TCRdb to the early 2020s). Vgamma9/Vdelta2+ and Vdelta2-negative gammadelta T cell populations were flow-sorted from peripheral blood mononuclear cells for bulk TCR repertoire analysis. Libraries were prepared through multiplex PCR. Sequencing instrument: Illumina MiSeq. TCRdb called clones afresh from the public reads with CATT; identical DNA rows were later merged. For this sample the table gives about 48,000 delta-chain clones, of which roughly 1.6% were detected only once. Together, the top ten hold roughly 8.6% of the sample. Material: gamma-delta T cells from blood. The receptor source for this set is a pool of human donors (malaria-infected and uninfected, not separated).

On this clone: The protein in TCRdb stems from a much larger clone and differs at residue 15 from this DNA's translation, likely a read error; here the protein is translated from the DNA. The V gene is TRDV1; the J gene was not called; the table's D call, TRDD3, has no DNA check behind it. This CDR3 region has 17 residues. Germline CDR1 TSWWSYY, CDR2 QGS. The CDR3 DNA follows: TGTGCTCTTGGGGACGTCCCTGGGGGTTTGTACACCGATAAATTCATCTTT. The encoded protein is CALGDVPGGLYTDKFIF.

This clone was detected only a few times. Translating this DNA gives a protein that differs at residue 11 from the TCRdb one, which belongs to a much larger clone; a read error is likely, and the protein shown is this translation. The genes are TRDV1 and TRDJ1, with TRDD3 identical over 9 bases. The J gene, not given by TCRdb, was assigned here from a germline match of the nucleotide sequence. V lost 7 bases, J lost 7 bases, and 16 bases stayed unmatched. The germline CDR1 and CDR2 sequences are TSWWSYY and QGS. This CDR3 has 16 residues. The chain's CDR3 is CALVFGPLGDVSKLIF. DNA for the CDR3: TGTGCTCTTGTGTTCGGCCCCCTGGGGGATGTCTCTAAACTCATCTTT.

This clone came up a few times. A far more abundant clone sits one base away, making this likely a read error. Additional DNA sequences in this sample encode the identical CDR3. This sequence joins TRDV1 and TRDJ1, with D possibly being TRDD3 (6 bases). As TCRdb names no J gene, one was assigned here on the basis of a DNA match to germline. The CDR3 runs 19 residues. Germline assignment: CDR1 TSWWSYY and CDR2 QGS. Here the CDR3 reads CALGELGKWWASRDDKLIF. Here the CDR3 DNA reads TGTGCTCTTGGAGAACTGGGAAAATGGTGGGCCTCCCGGGACGATAAACTCATCTTT.

Many counts were recorded for this clone. The V and J genes are TRDV2 and TRDJ1, with TRDD3 matching over 7 bases. TCRdb carries no J gene annotation; the J gene was assigned here by matching the DNA with germline. The J segment lost 5 bases and the V segment lost 4 bases, leaving 15 bases of the junction unmatched. The CDR3 loop spans 16 amino acids. CDR1 and CDR2 (germline): GEAIGNYY, EKD. The chain's CDR3 is CACDPLGIGGGDKLIF. The CDR3 nucleotides read TGTGCCTGTGATCCACTGGGGATAGGGGGCGGGGATAAACTCATCTTT.

Comment on this clone: A far larger clone is just one base off, so this is likely a read error. The same CDR3 can be traced to other DNA sequences in this sample. This sequence joins TRDV2 and TRDJ1, with TRDD3 matching over 8 bases. No J gene is reported in TCRdb; it was inferred here by comparing the DNA with germline. The CDR3 is 18 residues long. Germline-derived CDR1 and CDR2 are GEAIGNYY and EKD. The chain's CDR3 is CACDTLLRESLGVDKLIF. In DNA, the CDR3 is TGCGCCTGTGACACTCTCCTACGTGAGTCACTGGGGGTCGATAAACTCATCTTT.

Remarks on this clone: A single base is all that separates this from a far larger clone, so a read error is likely. Other DNA sequences within the sample encode an identical CDR3. The chain links TRDV1 to TRDJ1, with 8 bases fitting TRDD3. The CDR3 totals 21 residues. CDR1 and CDR2 (germline): TSWWSYY, QGS. CDR3 nucleotide sequence: TGTGCTCTCGGGGAAGGATCTAGATTTCCCTATTTACTGGGGGCCATTGATAAACTCATCTTT. This encodes CALGEGSRFPYLLGAIDKLIF.

A word on this clone: The protein TCRdb lists belongs to a much larger clone and differs from this DNA's translation at residue 13, which points to a read error; the protein shown is made from the DNA. The J gene is TRDJ1, the V gene TRDV2; D is ambiguous. The CDR3 is 14 residues long. CDR1 is GEAIGNYY and CDR2 is EKD in the germline V gene. CDR3 sequence (DNA): TGTGCCTGTGACAAAGTAGGGGTCACCGATAAACTCACCTTT. This sequence encodes CACDKVGVTDKLTF.

This clone has only a few counts. This likely came from a read error, as a far larger clone is one base away. Distinct nucleotide sequences in the sample also encode this CDR3. The rearrangement joins TRAV36/DV7 to TRDJ1; 13 bases agree with TRDD3. The ends lost 5 bases at V and 0 bases at J; junction bases unmatched: 19. The CDR3 totals 20 residues. Germline assignment: CDR1 VTNFRS and CDR2 LTSSGIE (reference sequence). The chain's CDR3 is CAVRSSPYWGIRTYTDKLIF. The CDR3 nucleotides are TGTGCTGTTCGTTCCTCCCCCTACTGGGGGATACGGACCTACACCGATAAACTCATCTTT.

This clone appeared many times. The chain uses TRDV1 and TRDJ1; 9 nucleotides agree with TRDD3. TCRdb does not report a J gene; here it was assigned by matching the DNA to germline references. Germline lookup yields CDR1 TSWWSYY and CDR2 QGS. The length of the CDR3 is 19 residues. V dropped 0 bases and J dropped 0; count of bases not matched to a gene: 11. CDR3 sequence (DNA): TGTGCTCTTGGGGAACTTCCTACTGGGGGACCATCGTACACCGATAAACTCATCTTT. As protein: CALGELPTGGPSYTDKLIF.

This clone was seen many times. The V gene is TRDV2, the J gene TRDJ3, with D unclear. The J gene comes from matching the DNA to germline here; TCRdb lacks it. CDR3 size: 13 residues. The germline V gene encodes CDR1 GEAIGNYY and CDR2 EKD. Between the trimmed V and J ends, which lost 0 bases and 4 bases, there was a span of 0 bases. The CDR3 spells CACDTWDTRQMFF. CDR3 in DNA: TGTGCCTGTGACACCTGGGACACCCGACAGATGTTTTTC.

This clone has ten or more counts. It is likely a read error: a sequence one base away is far more abundant. Other DNA variants within this sample encode the same CDR3. This rearrangement joins TRDV1 to TRDJ1, with D possibly TRDD1 on 5 matching bases. Between the trimmed V and J ends, which lost 3 bases and 2 bases, there was a span of 16 bases. The CDR3 contains 16 residues. Germline V CDR1 and CDR2: TSWWSYY, QGS. The CDR3 protein is CALGEEEISLTDKLIF. The CDR3 DNA sequence: TGTGCTCTTGGGGAGGAAGAAATCTCTCTTACCGATAAACTCATCTTT.

This clone has more than one count but fewer than ten. TCRdb shows a much larger clone's protein in place of this DNA's translation, and the two differ at residue 8, likely through a read error; the protein shown is translated from the DNA. The rearrangement uses TRDV1 and TRDJ1; 9 bases align to TRDD3. No J gene was available from TCRdb, and it was assigned here by a germline match of the DNA. Germline V gives CDR1 TSWWSYY, CDR2 QGS. The CDR3 runs 20 residues. The CDR3 region is CALGEDLEGWGIYPTGKLIF. The DNA of the CDR3 is TGTGCTCTTGGGGAAGACTTGGAGGGCTGGGGGATCTATCCCACCGGTAAACTCATCTTT.

Remarks on this clone: TCRdb records a much larger clone's protein for this DNA, with a difference at residue 14 that likely arises from a read error; the protein given is the translation of the DNA. V gene TRDV1 combines with J gene TRDJ1; D is perhaps TRDD2 (6 bases). TCRdb carries no J gene annotation; the J gene was assigned here by matching the DNA with germline. CDR1 is TSWWSYY and CDR2 is QGS in the germline V gene. Trimming pared 3 bases from V and 0 bases from J, leaving 35 bases between. The CDR3 length is 23 residues. CDR3 nucleotide sequence: TGTGCTCTTGGGGATCCGTTGGGTCCTACAAAATCTACTGAGGGACTAAACACCGATAAACTCATCTTT. Translated: CALGDPLGPTKSTEGLNTDKLIF.

This clone rates as medium-sized (0.01 to 0.1%). A clone one base away is much larger, so this may be a read error. Distinct nucleotide sequences in the sample also encode this CDR3. The chain joins TRDV2 to TRDJ1; 12 bases are a match to TRDD3. The V segment lost 0 bases and the J segment 1 base; nucleotides outside the gene matches: 11. This CDR3 is 19 amino acids long. Germline V CDR1 and CDR2: GEAIGNYY, EKD. The CDR3 reads CACDTLPPGGYGSTDKLIF. CDR3 sequence (DNA): TGTGCCTGTGACACCCTACCTCCTGGGGGATACGGAAGCACCGATAAACTCATCTTT.

This clone turned up a few times. A far larger clone is one nucleotide away, so this likely arose from a read error. Other DNA variants within this sample encode the same CDR3. The chain links TRDV1 to TRDJ1; TRDD3 matches at 7 bases. The CDR3 has 15 residues. Germline V gives CDR1 TSWWSYY, CDR2 QGS. The CDR3 is CALGERGIHTDKLIF. In DNA form, the CDR3 reads TGTGCTCTTGGAGAACGAGGGATACACACCGATAAACTCATCTTT.

The table lists this clone with a few counts. A far larger clone is only one base removed, so a read error is likely. Other DNA sequences of this sample code for an identical CDR3. V usage is TRDV1 and J usage is TRDJ1; 10 nucleotides match TRDD3. Germline matching of the DNA provided the J gene here, since TCRdb leaves it blank. Germline CDR1 and CDR2: TSWWSYY and QGS. The CDR3 runs to 19 residues. With V trimmed by 4 bases and J by 0 bases, 14 bases remained unmatched. The CDR3 protein is CALGVFLRGIRKYTDKLIF. The CDR3 region has the DNA TGTGCTCTTGGGGTTTTCCTACGGGGGATACGCAAGTACACCGATAAACTCATCTTT.

The table lists this clone with many counts. This sequence may be a read error, since a much larger clone differs from it by one base. The sample has other DNA sequences that encode this CDR3 too. The chain employs TRDV1 and TRDJ1; TRDD3 matches 7 bases. The germline V gene encodes CDR1 TSWWSYY and CDR2 QGS. The CDR3 is 19 residues long. J was trimmed by 1 base and V by 9 bases; bases with no gene match: 23. CDR3 sequence reads: CALNHKANWGIRPTDKLIF. Written as DNA, the CDR3 is TGTGCTCTCAATCACAAGGCAAACTGGGGCATACGGCCCACCGATAAACTCATCTTT.

This clone occurred many times. This chain uses TRDV2 with TRDJ1; the match to TRDD3 covers 8 bases. Germline V lookup: CDR1 GEAIGNYY, CDR2 EKD. CDR3 length: 21 residues. With V trimmed by 4 bases and J by 0 bases, 24 bases remained unmatched. CDR3 nucleotides: TGTGCCTGTGAACCCCTGCCATTGAGGTCTGGGGGACACCAGTACACCGATAAACTCATCTTT. Amino acid sequence: CACEPLPLRSGGHQYTDKLIF.

As regards this clone: Given a far larger clone just one base away, this is likely a sequencing read error. At the DNA level, this CDR3 is encoded by other sequences in the same sample as well. This chain links TRDV1 with TRDJ1; D is possibly TRDD3 (6 bases). TCRdb carries no J gene annotation; the J gene was assigned here by matching the DNA with germline. The CDR3 is 19 residues long. Germline CDR1 reads TSWWSYY; CDR2 reads QGS. CDR3 amino acids: CALSPGGGRDPWYTDKLIF. The CDR3 region has the DNA TGTGCCCTCTCCCCCGGCGGGGGACGCGATCCTTGGTACACCGATAAACTCATCTTT.

As regards this clone: A read error likely explains why the TCRdb protein, taken from a much larger clone, differs from this DNA's translation at residue 8; the protein shown is translated from the DNA. J is TRDJ1 and V is TRDV1, with TRDD3 as a possible D gene (6 bases). TCRdb records no J gene; here it was assigned by comparing the DNA to germline. The germline V gene has CDR1 TSWWSYY and CDR2 QGS. V was cut by 1 base and J by 2 bases, with 29 bases left in between. CDR3 size: 21 residues. The CDR3 sequence: CALGERSSPGLLGTVTDKLIF. CDR3 nucleotides: TGTGCTCTTGGGGAACGGAGCTCCCCAGGCCTCCTGGGGACGGTAACCGATAAACTCATCTTT.

Concerning this clone itself: A read error is the likely source, as a far larger clone sits one nucleotide away. Other nucleotide sequences from this sample produce the same CDR3. V is TRDV1 and J is TRDJ1; 8 bases fit TRDD3. The germline V gene has CDR1 TSWWSYY and CDR2 QGS. The CDR3 has 18 amino acids. CDR3 bases: TGTGCCCTTGGGGCCCACTACCTCTGGTGGGGGATCACCGATAAACTCATCTTT. Its protein product is CALGAHYLWWGITDKLIF.

This clone came up a few times. TCRdb shows a much larger clone's protein in place of this DNA's translation, and the two differ at residue 10, likely through a read error; the protein shown is translated from the DNA. The chain carries TRDV1 and TRDJ1; D is uncertain. TCRdb offers no J gene call, so here the DNA was matched to germline to obtain one. The CDR3 spans 20 residues. V was trimmed by 3 bases and J by 0 bases, leaving 26 bases between them. From germline, CDR1 is TSWWSYY and CDR2 QGS. The CDR3 DNA reads TGTGCTCTTGGGGATCACACAATCTTTCTTCGCGCAACGAACACCGATAAACTCATCTTT. It translates to CALGDHTIFLRATNTDKLIF.

In this sample, this clone turned up a few times. TCRdb's protein, taken from a much larger clone, differs from this DNA's translation at residue 11, likely owing to a read error; the protein displayed comes from the DNA. V usage is TRDV1 and J usage is TRDJ1; no clear D gene. Germline lookup yields CDR1 TSWWSYY and CDR2 QGS. The CDR3 is 12 residues long. CDR3 amino acids: CALGEPRGELTF. The CDR3 coding sequence is TGTGCTCTTGGGGAACCCCGAGGCGAACTCACCTTT.